This T cell receptor beta chain was sequenced for a study of T cells in Graves' hyperthyroidism and ophthalmopathy. Overall study: Peripheral blood collection took place at initial diagnosis, before any treatment. Study observations and caveats: Ophthalmopathy, which appeared later, was predicted by the model a median 6.5 months before onset.

Hyperthyroidism was newly diagnosed in patients aged 18 to 65 (duration under 2 months). Amplified TCR beta CDR3 regions came from RNA transcripts. The study used the HTBI primer set for a first-round RT-PCR of the TCR CDR3. MiXCR, run by TCRdb on the multiplex PCR reads, gives a single entry per CDR3 protein. The profile covers a few hundred thousand distinct CDR3 sequences, with roughly 13% appearing a single time and 5.3% taken by the ten largest. This clonotype was counted many times. What it binds is not known. Germline CDR1 reads SEHNR; CDR2 reads FQNEAQ (reference sequence). The CDR3 extends over 12 amino acids. Deletions cut 1 base from V and 9 bases from J, with 7 bases between.

This receptor was obtained from a young woman with Graves' hyperthyroidism. The chain combines TRBV7-9 with TRBJ2-1; the D is unclear. Material: blood. This chain's CDR3 is CASSLVGFEQFF. The CDR3 coding sequence is TGTGCCAGCAGCTTAGTAGGGTTTGAGCAGTTCTTC. Full variable domain (missing parts from reference TRBV7-9 and TRBJ2-1): DTGVSQNPRHKITKRGQNVTFRCDPISEHNRLYWYRQTLGQGPEFLTYFQNEAQLEKSRLLSDRFSAERPKGSFSTLEIQRTEQGDSAMYLCASSLVGFEQFFGPGTRLTVL.